This TCR beta chain was found in a study of regulatory T cells in long-lasting Graves disease. Looking at the study overall: Persistence in Graves' disease required over 5 years of antithyroid drugs plus positive TSH receptor antibodies.

As to this clonotype: Antigen unknown.

Time point indicated: persistent/refractory GD, antithyroid drugs over 5 years with positive TRAb. PBMC-extracted RNA yielded the TCR library. Diagnoses of Graves' disease were made by American Thyroid Association guidelines. HTBI primers from iRepertoire and Arm-PCR of CDR3 regions yielded the TCR beta libraries. MiXCR, run by TCRdb on the multiplex PCR reads, gives a single entry per CDR3 protein. In the table there are a few hundred thousand distinct CDR3 sequences, less than 25% of which are singletons. Study-wide points: Accuracy might have suffered from few samples. TCR diversity was lower in persistent Graves' patients (versus newly diagnosed ones).

Germline loops: CDR1 KGHDR, CDR2 SFDVKD. CDR3 size: 14 residues. The sample consisted of peripheral blood mononuclear cells (PBMCs), taken when the disease was refractory, from a patient treated with antithyroid drugs. The chain carries TRBV24-1 and TRBJ2-5; 14 nucleotides line up with TRBD2. The J call may be faulty, since TRBJ2-1 better matches the DNA end. The TCR sequence derives from a female donor with Graves disease. CDR3 protein: CATRGTSGGTEQFF. The CDR3 DNA is TGTGCCACCAGGGGGACTAGCGGGGGTACGGAGCAGTTCTTC.